This TCR beta chain is from a study of spatial heterogeneity in lung cancer. Study-wide points: Higher tumor mutation counts went along with higher counts of expanded intratumoral alpha and beta TCRs. When ubiquitous and regional expanded TCRs were counted, their numbers tracked ubiquitous and regional nonsynonymous mutations, respectively.

On this clonotype itself: Its antigen is currently unknown.

One entry per CDR3 protein, called by TCRdb with MiXCR from the 5' RACE reads. The profile shows some 96,000 distinct CDR3 sequences, nearly 4.5% of them singletons. The time point here: sample taken at primary tumor resection. The sequenced sample was lung tumor tissue, obtained at surgery. The origin of this receptor is a male donor with early-stage non-small cell lung cancer.

CDR3 protein: CASSQGFFGPSYNEQFF. CDR3 DNA: TGTGCCAGCAGTCAGGGTTTTTTTGGGCCCTCCTACAATGAGCAGTTCTTC. This sequence joins TRBV28 and TRBJ2-1, with D tentatively TRBD1 (5 bases). V lost 5 bases, J lost 0 bases, and 17 bases lay in between. The CDR3 has 17 residues. Germline values: CDR1 MDHEN, CDR2 SYDVKM.